Included here is one TCR beta chain sequence, with context. This entry belongs to a study of blood T cell repertoires in COVID-19. Study-level information: The United States, Italy and Spain were the sources of the acute and convalescent COVID-19 samples. T cells, B-cell-depleted T cells, or PBMCs supplied cDNA or gDNA.

Per the original data handling: Amplification from reference gene primers served as the basis for estimated nucleated cell counts. The method was immunoSEQ multiplex PCR; TCRdb's version includes in-frame clones alone and lacks a portion of them. V, J and clone size are taken as reported in that table, and D and trimming were inferred from the DNA itself. Of roughly 150,000 clones in the sample, 80% to 90% were seen once. Germline CDR1 is WSHSY and CDR2 is SAAADI. The CDR3 is made up of 15 amino acids. Unmatched junction bases numbered 10, after V lost 6 bases and J lost 4 bases. The sequencing sample was made of peripheral blood. V and J are TRBV10-2 and TRBJ1-1; the match to TRBD1 covers 8 bases. The sequence derives from a woman between 65 and 79 years old who had recovered from COVID-19. The CDR3 region is CASRDTGGSGTEAFF. DNA of the CDR3: TGCGCCAGCAGGGACACAGGGGGTTCGGGCACTGAAGCTTTCTTT.